This TCR beta chain was recovered during a study of blood T cell repertoires in COVID-19. The germline V gene has CDR1 GTSNPN and CDR2 SVGIG (reference sequence). The CDR3 sequence is 13 residues long. After removal of 7 bases from V and 3 bases from J, the junction contained 5 bases not matched to a gene. TCRdb keeps only in-frame clones here, not all; method: immunoSEQ multiplex PCR. The sample carries around 180,000 clones, 80% to 85% recorded once. This clone has a handful of counts. This TCR derives from a woman under 40 with acute or convalescent COVID-19. Sequencing used peripheral blood. V is TRBV30 and J is TRBJ2-1; TRBD1 matches at 8 bases. This chain's CDR3 is CASGQGRYNEQFF. CDR3 nucleotides: TGTGCCTCCGGACAGGGCCGCTACAATGAGCAGTTCTTC.